The clone carrying this T cell receptor (beta chain) was observed a few times. Its target is unknown. The CDR3 totals 14 residues. CDR1 MNHEY and CDR2 SVGEGT come from the germline V gene. Trimming left V 1 base short and J 4 bases short, with 11 bases between. TCRdb recomputed calls from the RT-PCR reads with MiXCR, one row per CDR3 protein. The sample gives roughly 290,000 distinct CDR3 sequences, around a fifth of which show up once; about 9.4% is in the top ten. The data originate from a study of response to subunit inactivated influenza vaccine. The study, taken as a whole, reports: The authors put forward the suggestion that each seasonal influenza vaccination may bring in only a limited number of new T cells.

The V gene is TRBV6-2 or TRBV6-3, the J gene TRBJ2-7, with D possibly TRBD1 on 5 matching bases. This TCR came from a man aged 50-75 years who received an inactivated influenza vaccine. Source: PBMCs from blood, taken 21 months after vaccination. The CDR3 reads CASSYLGRVYEQYF. As DNA, the CDR3 is TGTGCCAGCAGTTACTTGGGCAGGGTTTACGAGCAGTACTTC.